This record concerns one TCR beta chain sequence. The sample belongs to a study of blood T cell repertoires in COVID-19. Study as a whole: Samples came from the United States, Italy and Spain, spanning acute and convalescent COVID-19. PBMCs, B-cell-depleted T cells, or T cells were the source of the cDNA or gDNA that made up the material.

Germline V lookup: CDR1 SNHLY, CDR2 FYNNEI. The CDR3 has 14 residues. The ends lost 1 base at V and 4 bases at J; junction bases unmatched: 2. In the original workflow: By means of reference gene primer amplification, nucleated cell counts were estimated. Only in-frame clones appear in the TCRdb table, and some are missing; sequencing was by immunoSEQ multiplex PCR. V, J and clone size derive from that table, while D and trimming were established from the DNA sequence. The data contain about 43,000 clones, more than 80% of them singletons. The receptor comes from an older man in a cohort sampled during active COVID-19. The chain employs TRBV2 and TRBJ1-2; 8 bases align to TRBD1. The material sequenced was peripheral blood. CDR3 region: CASSEGTGIYGYTF. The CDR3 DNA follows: TGTGCCAGCAGTGAAGGGACAGGGATCTATGGCTACACCTTC.